Below are 22 T cell receptor beta chains sequenced from a single sample in a study of CD8+ T cells in alopecia areata. After isolation, RNA underwent reverse transcription to generate cDNA as the sequencing template. TCRdb keeps only in-frame clones here, not all; method: immunoSEQ multiplex PCR. The data contain some 20,000 clones, roughly two thirds of them seen just once; the ten biggest clones take up 4.5% to 5.5%. Researchers sorted CD4+ cells into CD25+CD127- cells for a few patients. Sequencing was done on a sample of CD4+ Tregs sorted from blood. The receptors derive from a human donor with alopecia areata.

Written as DNA, the CDR3 is TGTGCCAGTAGTAACTTACTCCGGACTAGCGGTAAAAACATTCAGTACTTC. Its translation: CASSNLLRTSGKNIQYF. This chain links TRBV19 with TRBJ2-4; 10 nucleotides match TRBD2. The CDR3 length is 17 residues. Germline CDR1 LNHDA, CDR2 SQIVND (reference sequence). The trim removed 4 bases at V and 4 bases at J, leaving 10 bases unmatched.

V and J are TRBV7-2 and TRBJ2-3, with D uncertain. Trimming took off 1 base at V and 6 bases at J, with 14 bases between the two ends. Germline CDR1 SGHTA, CDR2 FQGNSA. The CDR3 length is 15 residues. CDR3 nucleotide sequence: TGTGCCAGCAGCTTAGGGGCGCTTAGGGCGGATACGCAGTATTTT. Its protein product is CASSLGALRADTQYF.

V and J are TRBV29-1 and TRBJ2-1, with 12 nucleotides matching TRBD2. The CDR3 covers 14 residues. The V gene end was trimmed by 3 bases and the J gene end by 6 bases; junction bases not matched to a gene: 3. Germline CDR1 is SQVTM and CDR2 is ANQGSEA. The CDR3 loop reads CSVESLAGGNEQFF. CDR3 DNA: TGCAGCGTTGAGTCACTAGCGGGGGGCAATGAGCAGTTCTTC.

J is TRBJ2-7 and V is TRBV6-5, with TRBD1 matching over 8 bases. The V segment lost 0 bases and the J segment 3 bases; nucleotides outside the gene matches: 4. Germline V gene sequence: CDR1 MNHEY, CDR2 SVGAGI. The CDR3 runs to 15 residues. The CDR3 protein is CASSYSGQGGYEQYF. CDR3 coding DNA: TGTGCCAGCAGTTACTCAGGACAGGGTGGCTACGAGCAGTACTTC.

To note about this clone: At one end the junction does not follow the germline gene, possibly because of a read error. This sequence joins TRBV6-5 and TRBJ2-7; TRBD2 is a possible D gene (6 bases). Looked up from germline, CDR1 is MNHEY and CDR2 is SVGAGI. The CDR3 is 13 amino acids. The CDR3 region is CASRKAGGKAQNF. DNA of the CDR3: TGTGCCAGCAGGAAGGCCGGAGGGAAGGCTCAGAACTTC.

This clone has just a few counts. This sequence joins TRBV18 and TRBJ2-1; 8 bases line up with TRBD2. V lost 4 bases, J lost 9 bases, and 8 bases stayed unmatched. The CDR3 totals 14 residues. Per germline, CDR1 KGHSH and CDR2 LQKENI. Here the CDR3 reads CASSRTGGPIEQFF. The CDR3 nucleotides read TGTGCCAGCTCACGGACGGGAGGGCCTATTGAGCAGTTCTTC.

V and J are TRBV7-9 and TRBJ2-1; TRBD2 matches at 12 bases. Germline V lookup: CDR1 SEHNR, CDR2 FQNEAQ (reference sequence). The ends lost 3 bases at V and 8 bases at J; junction bases unmatched: 11. The CDR3 extends over 17 amino acids. CDR3 in amino acids: CASSFSPSGRAGDEQFF. CDR3 bases: TGTGCCAGCAGCTTTTCTCCTAGCGGGAGGGCCGGCGATGAGCAGTTCTTC.

This clone appeared a few times. The rearrangement uses TRBV19 and TRBJ1-1; possible D gene TRBD1, 6 bases. The V and J ends lost 3 bases and 10 bases respectively, with 12 bases between them. The CDR3 contains 12 residues. CDR1 LNHDA and CDR2 SQIVND come from the germline V gene (reference sequence). CDR3 DNA: TGTGCCAGTAGTATCAGGGGAGGGGGAGCTTTCTTT. Translating it yields CASSIRGGGAFF. Combining the CDR3 with reference TRBV19 and TRBJ1-1 gives the whole variable domain DGGITQSPKYLFRKEGQNVTLSCEQNLNHDAMYWYRQDPGQGLRLIYYSQIVNDFQKGDIAEGYSVSREKKESFPLTVTSAQKNPTAFYLCASSIRGGGAFFGQGTRLTVV.

The V gene is TRBV2, the J gene TRBJ2-3, with TRBD2 matching 7 bases. The CDR3 has 15 residues. J gave up 2 bases and V 2 bases, and 4 bases lay outside the gene matches. The V gene's germline CDR1 is SNHLY and CDR2 FYNNEI. The CDR3 spells CASSEMGTITDTQYF. The CDR3 DNA is TGTGCCAGCAGTGAAATGGGGACTATCACAGATACGCAGTATTTT. Full variable domain (outside the CDR3, taken from reference TRBV2 and TRBJ2-3): EPEVTQTPSHQVTQMGQEVILRCVPISNHLYFYWYRQILGQKVEFLVSFYNNEISEKSEIFDDQFSVERPDGSNFTLKIRSTKLEDSAMYFCASSEMGTITDTQYFGPGTRLTVL.

V gene TRBV13 combines with J gene TRBJ2-1; the match to TRBD1 covers 11 bases. CDR3 length: 17 amino acids. Germline lookup yields CDR1 PRHDT and CDR2 FYEKMQ (reference sequence). J was trimmed by 7 bases and V by 5 bases; bases with no gene match: 13. The CDR3 DNA reads as TGTGCCAGCAGCCTTCAAATCGGACAGGGGGCTGGAAATGAGCAGTTCTTC. As protein: CASSLQIGQGAGNEQFF.

This sequence joins TRBV4-3 and TRBJ2-2; TRBD2 might be the D (7 bases). V was trimmed by 1 base and J by 5 bases, leaving 17 bases between them. CDR1 is LGHNA, CDR2 YSLEER, per germline. CDR3 length: 17 amino acids. The CDR3 is CASSQAVRGAFTGELFF. DNA for the CDR3: TGCGCCAGCAGCCAAGCCGTACGGGGGGCCTTTACCGGGGAGCTGTTTTTT.

This clone is labeled as large. V gene TRBV28 combines with J gene TRBJ2-7, with 11 bases fitting TRBD2. The CDR3 runs to 15 residues. Unmatched junction bases numbered 7, after V lost 5 bases and J lost 4 bases. Germline V gene data show CDR1 as MDHEN and CDR2 as SYDVKM. As DNA, the CDR3 is TGTGCCAGCAGTCCTACTAGCGGGGGAAAATACGAGCAGTACTTC. Protein sequence: CASSPTSGGKYEQYF.

This clone is classed as medium-sized. V and J are TRBV18 and TRBJ2-3; 10 bases agree with TRBD1. Germline assignment: CDR1 KGHSH and CDR2 LQKENI. CDR3 length: 15 residues. After removal of 3 bases from V and 3 bases from J, the junction contained 3 bases not matched to a gene. In DNA, the CDR3 is TGTGCCAGCTCACCTGGGACAGGGGCGACAGATACGCAGTATTTT. This gives the protein CASSPGTGATDTQYF.

The J gene is TRBJ2-7, the V gene TRBV5-1, with 9 nucleotides matching TRBD2. V lost 0 bases and J lost 3; bases outside the gene matches: 4. Germline CDR1 reads SGHRS; CDR2 reads YFSETQ. CDR3 size: 15 residues. CDR3 protein: CASSLGGGAYYEQYF. CDR3 in DNA: TGCGCCAGCAGCTTGGGCGGGGGGGCCTACTACGAGCAGTACTTC.

The chain uses TRBV27 and TRBJ2-5, with TRBD2 matching 8 bases. This CDR3 has 14 amino acids. J was trimmed by 4 bases and V by 7 bases; bases with no gene match: 8. Germline V gives CDR1 MNHEY, CDR2 SMNVEV (reference sequence). This CDR3 reads CASNRGGFAETQYF. CDR3 bases: TGTGCCAGCAACCGGGGGGGCTTCGCAGAGACCCAGTACTTC.

J is TRBJ2-6 and V is TRBV6-5; TRBD1 might be the D (5 bases). V was clipped by 5 bases and J by 3 bases, with 11 bases between them. This CDR3 has 15 amino acids. The germline V gene has CDR1 MNHEY and CDR2 SVGAGI. Here the CDR3 DNA reads TGTGCCAGCAGTCAAGGGGTACATGGGGCCAACGTCCTGACTTTC. It codes for CASSQGVHGANVLTF.

The J gene is TRBJ1-1, the V gene TRBV5-1, with a tentative D call TRBD1 (5 bases). The CDR3 contains 14 residues. V dropped 0 bases and J dropped 3 bases, with 9 bases sitting between them. Germline CDR1 is SGHRS and CDR2 is YFSETQ. DNA of the CDR3: TGCGCCAGCAGCTTGGCTTTAGGGGACACTGAAGCTTTCTTT. This codes for CASSLALGDTEAFF.

This clone has a handful of counts. The chain joins TRBV29-1 to TRBJ1-2; the match to TRBD1 covers 9 bases. Germline values: CDR1 SQVTM, CDR2 ANQGSEA. J lost 5 bases, V lost 4 bases, and 11 bases had no gene match. This CDR3 is built from 15 residues. Here the CDR3 DNA reads TGCAGCGTTGTTCGACAGGGGGAGCTGGCTTATGGCTACACCTTC. This translates into CSVVRQGELAYGYTF.

The chain combines TRBV6-5 with TRBJ1-2; D is perhaps TRBD1 (6 bases). The germline V gene encodes CDR1 MNHEY and CDR2 SVGAGI. The V end was cut by 5 bases, the J end by 3 bases, with 7 bases between. CDR3 length: 12 amino acids. The CDR3 DNA follows: TGTGCCAGCAGTCAGGGGTACTATGGCTACACCTTC. Protein sequence: CASSQGYYGYTF.

By share of the sample, this clone is medium-sized. V usage is TRBV7-8 and J usage is TRBJ2-7, with D perhaps given as TRBD1 or TRBD2 (7 bases each). Germline V CDR1 and CDR2: SGHVS, FQNEAQ. CDR3 length: 17 residues. The ends were cut back, 4 bases at V and 6 bases at J, with 25 bases in the middle. The CDR3 DNA reads as TGTGCCAGCAGCTACGGGGGAGGGGGCGGCTCCACTTTCGAGCAGTACTTC. Its translation: CASSYGGGGGSTFEQYF. Drawing the rest from reference TRBV7-8 and TRBJ2-7, the complete variable domain is GAGVSQSPRYKVAKRGQDVALRCDPISGHVSLFWYQQALGQGPEFLTYFQNEAQLDKSGLPSDRFFAERPEGSVSTLKIQRTQQEDSAVYLCASSYGGGGGSTFEQYFGPGTRLTVT.

This rearrangement joins TRBV5-1 to TRBJ2-1; possible D gene TRBD1, 5 bases. V dropped 5 bases and J dropped 2 bases, with 17 bases sitting between them. CDR3 length equals 16 residues. Germline loops: CDR1 SGHRS, CDR2 YFSETQ. DNA of the CDR3: TGCGCCAGCAGGCAGCAGGGCTCCCTGACCTACAATGAGCAGTTCTTC. Translated: CASRQQGSLTYNEQFF.

The table lists this clone with a few counts. CDR3 bases: TGTGCCAGCAGCTTTGGGACGGGAAGTAGGGAGACCCAGTACTTC. Translated: CASSFGTGSRETQYF. J is TRBJ2-5 and V is TRBV5-5; either TRBD1 or TRBD2 may supply D (5 bases each). CDR1 is SGHKS, CDR2 YYEKEE, per germline (reference sequence). Trimming removed 2 bases at V and 5 bases at J, with 16 bases between. This CDR3 spans 15 amino acids.